The clone carrying this T cell receptor (beta chain) appeared many times. Using constant-segment primers, 5'RACE produced TCR alpha and TCR beta cDNA libraries carrying sample barcodes and UMIs. A single record per CDR3 protein comes from TCRdb applying MiXCR to the 5' RACE reads. The data hold approximately 300,000 distinct CDR3 sequences, with 15% to 20% observed a single time. This entry belongs to a study of T-cell memory formation after mild COVID-19. V was trimmed by 0 bases and J by 10 bases, leaving 9 bases between them. The CDR3 extends over 11 amino acids. Germline-derived CDR1 and CDR2 are GTSNPN and SVGIG (reference sequence).

This chain joins TRBV30 and TRBJ1-1; maybe TRBD1 (6 bases). This TCR came from a man aged 18 to 29 who had mild COVID-19 (a few samples of this study predate the infection). Cell type and time point are not known. Specimen: PBMCs or a T cell subset sorted from them (not recorded which). CDR3 bases: TGTGCCTGGAGTGTTGGGGGGGCAGCTTTCTTT. It codes for CAWSVGGAAFF.